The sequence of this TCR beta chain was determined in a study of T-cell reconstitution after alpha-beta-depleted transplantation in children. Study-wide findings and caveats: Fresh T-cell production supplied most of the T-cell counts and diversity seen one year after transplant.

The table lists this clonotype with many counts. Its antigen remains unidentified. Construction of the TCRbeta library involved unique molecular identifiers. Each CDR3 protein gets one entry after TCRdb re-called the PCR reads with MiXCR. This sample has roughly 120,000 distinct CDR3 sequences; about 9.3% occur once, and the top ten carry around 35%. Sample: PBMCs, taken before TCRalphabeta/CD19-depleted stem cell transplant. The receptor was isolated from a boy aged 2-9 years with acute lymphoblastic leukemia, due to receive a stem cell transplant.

The CDR3 spells CASSPPARTPHTEAFF. DNA for the CDR3: TGTGCCAGCTCACCACCGGCCCGAACACCCCACACTGAAGCTTTCTTT. This sequence joins TRBV18 and TRBJ1-1; D is uncertain. Between the trimmed V and J ends, which lost 0 bases and 3 bases, there was a span of 14 bases. CDR3 length: 16 amino acids. CDR1 and CDR2 (germline): KGHSH, LQKENI.